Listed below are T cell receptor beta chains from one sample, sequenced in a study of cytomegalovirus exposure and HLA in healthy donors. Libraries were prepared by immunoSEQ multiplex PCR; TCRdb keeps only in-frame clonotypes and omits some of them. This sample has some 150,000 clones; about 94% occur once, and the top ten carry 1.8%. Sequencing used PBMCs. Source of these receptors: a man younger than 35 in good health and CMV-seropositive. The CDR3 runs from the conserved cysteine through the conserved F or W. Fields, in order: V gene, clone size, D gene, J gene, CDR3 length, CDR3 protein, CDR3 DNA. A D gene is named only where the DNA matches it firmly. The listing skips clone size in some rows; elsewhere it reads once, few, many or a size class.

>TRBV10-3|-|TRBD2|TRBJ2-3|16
CAISDLTSGRTDTQYF
TGTGCCATCAGTGATTTAACTAGCGGGAGGACAGATACGCAGTATTTT
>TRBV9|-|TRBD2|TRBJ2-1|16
CASSVAGLAGGNEQFF
TGTGCCAGCAGCGTAGCTGGCCTAGCGGGAGGAAATGAGCAGTTCTTC
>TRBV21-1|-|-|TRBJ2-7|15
CASSKAWDTPYEQYF
TGTGCCAGCAGCAAAGCTTGGGACACCCCATACGAGCAGTACTTC
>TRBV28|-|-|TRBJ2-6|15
CASSRERSGANVLTF
TGTGCCAGCAGTCGGGAGAGGTCTGGGGCCAACGTCCTGACTTTC
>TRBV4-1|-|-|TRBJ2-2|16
CASSRQNSLNTGELFF
TGCGCCAGCAGCCGGCAGAACAGCCTCAACACCGGGGAGCTGTTTTTT
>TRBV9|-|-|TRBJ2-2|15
CASSVELSGTGELFF
TGTGCCAGCAGCGTAGAACTCTCTGGCACCGGGGAGCTGTTTTTT
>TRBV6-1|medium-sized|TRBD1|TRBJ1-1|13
CASSPQGTTEAFF
TGTGCCAGCAGTCCACAGGGGACCACTGAAGCTTTCTTT
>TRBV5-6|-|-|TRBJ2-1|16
CASSFGYGSSYNEQFF
TGTGCCAGCAGCTTCGGGTACGGGAGCTCCTACAATGAGCAGTTCTTC
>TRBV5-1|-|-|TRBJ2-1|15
CASSLGARSYNEQFF
TGCGCCAGCAGCTTGGGTGCGCGCTCCTACAATGAGCAGTTCTTC
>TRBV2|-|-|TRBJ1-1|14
CASSEQGGGTEAFF
TGTGCCAGCAGTGAACAGGGAGGGGGCACTGAAGCTTTCTTT
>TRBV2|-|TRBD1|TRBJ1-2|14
CASSEKGGVYGYTF
TGTGCCAGCAGTGAAAAAGGGGGCGTCTATGGCTACACCTTC
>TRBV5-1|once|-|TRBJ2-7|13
CASSLTGTLEQYF
TGCGCCAGCAGCTTGACCGGGACACTCGAGCAGTACTTC
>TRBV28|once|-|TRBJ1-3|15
CASSLRGYGGNTIYF
TGTGCCAGCAGTTTACGGGGGTACGGTGGAAACACCATATATTTT
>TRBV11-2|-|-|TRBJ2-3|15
CASSLEGLATDTQYF
TGTGCCAGCAGCTTAGAGGGGCTAGCGACAGATACGCAGTATTTT
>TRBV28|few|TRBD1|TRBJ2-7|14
CASSLSGQYYEQYF
TGTGCCAGCAGTTTATCGGGACAGTACTACGAGCAGTACTTC
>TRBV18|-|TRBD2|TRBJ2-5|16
CASSPILTSGQETQYF
TGTGCCAGCTCACCTATACTGACTAGCGGCCAAGAGACCCAGTACTTC
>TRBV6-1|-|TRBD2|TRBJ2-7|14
CASTWLADIYEQYF
TGTGCCAGCACCTGGCTAGCGGATATCTACGAGCAGTACTTC
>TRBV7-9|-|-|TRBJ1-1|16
CASSLGRSRGNTEAFF
TGTGCCAGCAGCTTAGGACGGTCAAGGGGGAACACTGAAGCTTTCTTT
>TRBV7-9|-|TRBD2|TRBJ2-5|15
CASSPLLAGQETQYF
TGTGCCAGCAGCCCCCTACTAGCGGGCCAAGAGACCCAGTACTTC
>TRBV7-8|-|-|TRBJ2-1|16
CASSPTGGISYNEQFF
TGTGCCAGCAGCCCCACGGGCGGGATATCCTACAATGAGCAGTTCTTC
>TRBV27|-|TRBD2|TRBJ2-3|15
CASSRAGGRTDTQYF
TGTGCCAGCAGTCGAGCGGGAGGCCGCACAGATACGCAGTATTTT
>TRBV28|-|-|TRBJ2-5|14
CASGAPESQETQYF
TGTGCCAGCGGGGCCCCGGAGTCACAGGAGACCCAGTACTTC
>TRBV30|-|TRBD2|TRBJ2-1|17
CAWVGFGLADSYNEQFF
TGTGCCTGGGTTGGGTTCGGTCTAGCGGACTCCTACAATGAGCAGTTCTTC
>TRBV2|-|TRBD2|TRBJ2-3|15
CASSEQGTSGDTQYF
TGTGCCAGCAGTGAACAAGGGACTAGCGGTGATACGCAGTATTTT
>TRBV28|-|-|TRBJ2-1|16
CASSWVGGIEGNEQFF
TGTGCCAGCAGTTGGGTTGGCGGGATCGAAGGTAATGAGCAGTTCTTC
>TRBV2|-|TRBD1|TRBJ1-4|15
CASRPWAGGDEKLFF
TGTGCCAGCAGGCCGTGGGCAGGGGGCGATGAAAAACTGTTTTTT
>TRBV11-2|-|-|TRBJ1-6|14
CASSFTGHNSPLHF
TGTGCCAGCAGTTTTACAGGACACAATTCACCCCTCCACTTT
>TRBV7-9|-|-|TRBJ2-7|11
CASRSGYEQYF
TGTGCCAGCAGGAGCGGGTACGAGCAGTACTTC
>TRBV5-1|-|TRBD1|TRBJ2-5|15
CASSFRGDREETQYF
TGCGCCAGCAGCTTCCGAGGGGACAGGGAAGAGACCCAGTACTTC
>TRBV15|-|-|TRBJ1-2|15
CATSRDLGEMNGYTF
TGTGCCACCAGCAGAGATTTAGGGGAAATGAATGGCTACACCTTC
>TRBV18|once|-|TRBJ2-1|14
CASSPLDSYNEQFF
TGTGCCAGCTCACCCCTCGACAGTTACAATGAGCAGTTCTTC
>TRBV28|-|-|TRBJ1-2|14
CASSLVGADYGYTF
TGTGCCAGCAGTTTGGTGGGGGCGGACTATGGCTACACCTTC
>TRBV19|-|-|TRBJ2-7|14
CASSIGGSVYEQYF
TGTGCCAGTAGTATAGGGGGCAGTGTCTACGAGCAGTACTTC
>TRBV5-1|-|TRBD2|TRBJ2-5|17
CASSSGLAGEALGTQYF
TGCGCCAGCAGCTCGGGACTAGCGGGAGAGGCTTTAGGGACCCAGTACTTC
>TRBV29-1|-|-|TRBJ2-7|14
CSVEGGGRVYEQYF
TGCAGCGTTGAAGGGGGGGGCCGGGTCTACGAGCAGTACTTC
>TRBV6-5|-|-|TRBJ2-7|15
CASSSEPGTSYEQYF
TGTGCCAGCAGTTCGGAACCCGGGACAAGCTACGAGCAGTACTTC
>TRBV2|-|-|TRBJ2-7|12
CASSEGSYEQYF
TGTGCCAGCAGTGAGGGCTCCTACGAGCAGTACTTC
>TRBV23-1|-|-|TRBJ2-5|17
CASSQSGNRENEETQYF
TGCGCCAGCAGTCAATCCGGGAACAGGGAAAACGAGGAGACCCAGTACTTC
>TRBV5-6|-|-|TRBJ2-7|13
CASSVQGPYEQYF
TGTGCCAGCAGCGTACAGGGCCCCTACGAGCAGTACTTC
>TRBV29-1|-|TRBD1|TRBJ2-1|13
CSVLGQGGNEQFF
TGCAGCGTTTTGGGACAGGGCGGCAATGAGCAGTTCTTC
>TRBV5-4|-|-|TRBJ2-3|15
CASSLKGLQIDTQYF
TGTGCCAGCAGCTTGAAGGGGTTGCAAATAGATACGCAGTATTTT
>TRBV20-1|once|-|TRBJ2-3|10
CSARDEENFF
TGCAGTGCTAGAGATGAGGAAAACTTTTTT
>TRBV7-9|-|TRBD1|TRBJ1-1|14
CASSYGTGGTEAFF
TGTGCCAGCAGCTACGGGACAGGGGGTACTGAAGCTTTCTTT
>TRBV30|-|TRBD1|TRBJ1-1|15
CAWARTGVRGTEAFF
TGTGCCTGGGCCCGGACAGGGGTGAGGGGCACTGAAGCTTTCTTT
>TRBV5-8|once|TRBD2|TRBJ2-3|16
CASSLGTSGWTDTQYF
TGTGCCAGCAGCTTGGGGACTAGCGGCTGGACAGATACGCAGTATTTT
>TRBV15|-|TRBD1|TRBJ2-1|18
CATSRALGQGYPNNEQFF
TGTGCCACCAGCAGAGCTCTGGGACAGGGCTACCCTAACAATGAGCAGTTCTTC